This T cell receptor beta chain was found in a study of blood T cell repertoires in COVID-19. The overall study: There were acute and convalescent COVID-19 samples, and they came from the United States, Italy and Spain. Sample material is recorded as cDNA or gDNA derived from T cells, B-cell-depleted T cells, or PBMCs.

In the original workflow: Amplification of reference gene primers was used by the study to estimate nucleated cell counts. Assay used: immunoSEQ multiplex PCR; TCRdb lists only in-frame clones, some missing. V and J calls and clone size are as listed in that table; D and trimming were resolved from the DNA. The top ten clones hold 7% to 9% of a sample with roughly 120,000 clones, roughly 84% of them seen once. The sequenced sample consisted of peripheral blood. This TCR derives from a woman older than 75 with active or convalescent COVID-19.

The CDR3 sequence: CASSFGTSQETQYF. CDR3 nucleotides: TGTGCCAGCAGCTTCGGGACAAGTCAAGAGACCCAGTACTTC. The V and J genes are TRBV7-9 and TRBJ2-5; possible D gene TRBD1, 6 bases. V was trimmed by 3 bases and J by 2 bases, leaving 10 bases between them. The CDR3 extends over 14 amino acids. Per germline, CDR1 SEHNR and CDR2 FQNEAQ (reference sequence). Combining the CDR3 with reference TRBV7-9 and TRBJ2-5 gives the whole variable domain DTGVSQNPRHKITKRGQNVTFRCDPISEHNRLYWYRQTLGQGPEFLTYFQNEAQLEKSRLLSDRFSAERPKGSFSTLEIQRTEQGDSAMYLCASSFGTSQETQYFGPGTRLLVL.